A single sample gave rise to the 2 T cell receptor beta chains below, sequenced in a study of blood T cell repertoires in COVID-19. The protocol was immunoSEQ multiplex PCR, while the TCRdb copy is restricted to in-frame clones and leaves out a portion. The sample shows 200,000 to 250,000 clones, roughly 86% of them seen only once. Sequencing was done on a sample of peripheral blood. These receptors were obtained from a woman of 80 years or more with COVID-19, enrolled during active disease.

The chain recombines TRBV14 with TRBJ1-1; D is unclear. The V gene's germline CDR1 is SGHDN and CDR2 FVKESK. Trimming cost V 2 bases and J 0 bases, with 4 bases left between them. The CDR3 is 13 amino acids. Here the CDR3 DNA reads TGTGCCAGCAGCCAATACATGAACACTGAAGCTTTCTTT. This codes for CASSQYMNTEAFF.

The CDR3 nucleotides read TGTGCCAGCAGGGTTGTCAGCGGGGGATACAATGAGCAGTTCTTC. This encodes CASRVVSGGYNEQFF. The rearrangement joins TRBV6-5 to TRBJ2-1, with 8 bases aligning to TRBD2. The V gene's germline CDR1 is MNHEY and CDR2 SVGAGI. CDR3 length: 15 amino acids. Losses at the gene ends were 6 bases for V and 4 bases for J; bases not matched to a gene: 8.